This passage covers 11 T cell receptor beta chains from one sample sequenced in a study of blood T cell repertoires in COVID-19 (dated by TCRdb to about 2020). The library was made by the immunoSEQ multiplex PCR assay. In TCRdb, the immuneACCESS table is reduced to in-frame sequences with V and J assigned. These tables do not hold every clone; where another copy was compared, an unresolved V gene accounts for under half, and the others remain unexplained. The sample includes over 350,000 clones, with approximately 90% observed a single time. The ten largest make up roughly 0.9% of the sample. The sample consisted of PBMCs or T cells enriched from blood (not recorded which). All receptors derive from a woman aged 40 to 49 who had been exposed to COVID-19.

The chain uses TRBV27 and TRBJ2-1; 14 bases are shared with TRBD2. The germline CDR1 and CDR2 sequences are MNHEY and SMNVEV (reference sequence). The CDR3 sequence is 19 residues long. The trim removed 3 bases at V and 5 bases at J, leaving 12 bases unmatched. CDR3 nucleotide sequence: TGTGCCAGCAGTTTCCCGACTAGCGGGAGGGCCGGGGTAAACAATGAGCAGTTCTTC. The encoded protein is CASSFPTSGRAGVNNEQFF.

The J gene is TRBJ1-6, the V gene TRBV30, with 11 bases identical to TRBD1. With V trimmed by 1 base and J by 9 bases, 8 bases remained unmatched. The germline CDR1 and CDR2 sequences are GTSNPN and SVGIG (reference sequence). The CDR3 sequence is 16 residues long. The CDR3 here is CAWSGGRTGGGSPLHF. The CDR3 bases are TGTGCCTGGAGTGGAGGAAGGACAGGGGGCGGTTCACCCCTCCACTTT.

The rearrangement uses TRBV7-9 and TRBJ2-1, with TRBD2 matching 7 bases. V shed 5 bases and J 4 bases; nucleotides not matched to a gene: 2. This CDR3 region has 13 residues. Germline V gene lookup returns CDR1 SEHNR and CDR2 FQNEAQ (reference sequence). CDR3 nucleotides: TGTGCCAGCAGCCGGGACTATTACAATGAGCAGTTCTTC. This gives the protein CASSRDYYNEQFF.

The J gene is TRBJ2-7, the V gene TRBV6-2 or TRBV6-3, with a tentative D call TRBD2 (6 bases). CDR1 and CDR2 from the germline V gene are MNHEY and SVGEGT. There are 14 residues in the CDR3. V lost 2 bases and J lost 6, with 14 bases in between. The CDR3 nucleotides are TGTGCCAGCAGTTACCCCGACGGGAGAGCCGAGCAGTACTTC. This gives the protein CASSYPDGRAEQYF.

V and J are TRBV29-1 and TRBJ1-2, with D unresolved. The CDR3 has 12 residues. Trimming pared 5 bases from V and 2 bases from J, leaving 9 bases between. Germline V gives CDR1 SQVTM, CDR2 ANQGSEA. The CDR3 spells CSVRHDNYGYTF. In DNA form, the CDR3 reads TGCAGCGTTAGACACGACAACTATGGCTACACCTTC.

The rearrangement links TRBV30 to TRBJ1-3; 9 bases map to TRBD1. Germline CDR1 GTSNPN, CDR2 SVGIG (reference sequence). The junction had 7 bases not matched to a gene; V was cut back by 0 bases and J by 10 bases. The CDR3 is 14 amino acids. The CDR3 DNA sequence: TGTGCCTGGAGTGTACCGGGACAGGGAAGAACCATATATTTT. This encodes CAWSVPGQGRTIYF.

This sequence joins TRBV27 and TRBJ1-6, with 7 bases that match TRBD1. The J segment lost 7 bases and the V segment lost 5 bases, leaving 11 bases of the junction unmatched. The CDR3 runs 16 residues. Looked up from germline, CDR1 is MNHEY and CDR2 is SMNVEV (reference sequence). The CDR3 bases are TGTGCCAGCAGTGTCAGGGGGACTGTAGTAAATTCACCCCTCCACTTT. Translating it yields CASSVRGTVVNSPLHF.

The V call is TRBV27, the J call TRBJ2-5; TRBD1 matches 8 bases. V shed 6 bases and J 1 base; nucleotides not matched to a gene: 4. The V gene's germline CDR1 is MNHEY and CDR2 SMNVEV (reference sequence). The CDR3 runs to 14 residues. The CDR3 nucleotides read TGTGCCAGCAGAGAGACAGGGGTCCAAGAGACCCAGTACTTC. This codes for CASRETGVQETQYF.

The chain has TRBV5-4 and TRBJ2-7; TRBD2 matches 8 bases. The junction had 7 bases not matched to a gene; V was cut back by 2 bases and J by 6 bases. The germline V gene has CDR1 SGHNT and CDR2 YYREEE (reference sequence). CDR3 length: 14 amino acids. In DNA form, the CDR3 reads TGTGCCAGCAGCTTAAGAGGTGCGGGGGGCGAGCAGTACTTC. It is translated as CASSLRGAGGEQYF.

About this clone itself: Other DNA sequences in the same sample also yield this CDR3. The chain employs TRBV27 and TRBJ2-5; 10 bases map to TRBD2. CDR3 length: 14 amino acids. Germline trimming cut 5 bases from V and 4 bases from J; bases unmatched to any gene: 4. Per the germline V gene, CDR1 is MNHEY and CDR2 is SMNVEV (reference sequence). The CDR3 region has the DNA TGTGCCAGCAGTCTATTAGCGGGAGGAGAGACCCAGTACTTC. Its translation is CASSLLAGGETQYF.

The V call is TRBV12-3 or TRBV12-4, the J call TRBJ2-7, with 7 bases lining up with TRBD2. The CDR3 length is 13 residues. Trimming removed 4 bases from V and 6 bases from J; junction bases left unmatched: 6. CDR3 coding DNA: TGTGCCAGCAGTTGGGAGGGACGGGGCGAGCAGTACTTC. Translation: CASSWEGRGEQYF.